The clone carrying this T cell receptor (beta chain) was counted a few times. Its antigen is currently unknown. The CDR3 runs to 11 residues. Germline CDR1 MNHNS, CDR2 SASEGT. V lost 2 bases and J 8 bases, leaving 7 bases between the germline ends. TCRalpha and TCRbeta libraries used 5'RACE with constant-segment primers and UMIs. TCRdb independently ran MiXCR on the 5' RACE reads; one entry per CDR3 protein. The data hold some 600,000 distinct CDR3 sequences, with 17% observed a single time. The sample originates from a study of T-cell memory formation after mild COVID-19. For the study at large: TCR clusters largely stayed donor specific. Study-level findings and limits: CD4+ bias marked clones expanding day 15 to 37, unlike balanced contracting clones.

This TCR derives from an adult woman who had mild COVID-19 (a few samples of this study predate the infection). Cell type and time point are not known. The sequenced sample was PBMCs or a T cell subset sorted from them (not recorded which). This rearrangement joins TRBV6-1 to TRBJ2-7, with D tentatively TRBD1 (5 bases). In nucleotides, the CDR3 is TGTGCCAGCAGTGAACAGGGCAAGCAGTACTTC. It codes for CASSEQGKQYF.